Following are 26 T cell receptor beta chains from one sample sequenced in a study of blood T cells in healthy people across ages. For the second PCR, which ran for roughly 6 to 12 cycles, a sample-barcoded 5' primer and a J-beta primer mix were used. TCRdb reanalysed the 5' RACE reads using MiXCR and keeps one entry per CDR3 protein. The table lists 1.5 million to 2 million distinct CDR3 sequences, 49% of them singletons, with roughly 2.1% in the top ten. Material for sequencing was blood. The source of these receptors is a woman aged 40 to 50 in good health.

This clonotype was seen a handful of times. V usage is TRBV6-5 and J usage is TRBJ2-1, with TRBD1 matching 12 bases. This CDR3 region has 15 residues. Germline V gene data show CDR1 as MNHEY and CDR2 as SVGAGI. V lost 6 bases to trimming and J lost 7 bases; unmatched junction nucleotides: 7. The CDR3 loop reads CASRGDRGLRNEQFF. The CDR3 nucleotides read TGTGCCAGCAGAGGGGACAGGGGGCTAAGAAATGAGCAGTTCTTC.

This clonotype was counted only a few times. The J gene is TRBJ2-1, the V gene TRBV4-3, with 11 nucleotides matching TRBD2. The CDR3 length is 17 residues. Trimming at V came to 4 bases and at J to 7 bases, leaving 12 bases not matched to a gene. Germline CDR1 is LGHNA and CDR2 is YSLEER. CDR3 residues: CASSPVAGGLVSNEQFF. CDR3 DNA: TGCGCCAGCAGCCCGGTAGCGGGGGGGCTGGTCTCGAATGAGCAGTTCTTC.

This clonotype was counted between two and nine times. V and J are TRBV7-8 and TRBJ2-7; 12 nucleotides align to TRBD2. V lost 5 bases, J lost 3 bases, and 8 bases stayed unmatched. This CDR3 has 16 amino acids. Germline V gene sequence: CDR1 SGHVS, CDR2 FQNEAQ. The CDR3 bases are TGTGCCAGCAGCGGCGGACTAGCGGGGAAAAACTACGAGCAGTACTTC. It encodes CASSGGLAGKNYEQYF.

The CDR3 reads CASRVGGADEQFF. In nucleotides, the CDR3 is TGTGCCAGCAGAGTGGGGGGGGCCGATGAGCAGTTCTTC. The rearrangement joins TRBV28 to TRBJ2-1; possible D gene TRBD2, 7 bases. Germline values: CDR1 MDHEN, CDR2 SYDVKM. The CDR3 runs to 13 residues. V lost 6 bases to trimming and J lost 8 bases, with 14 bases between them.

The rearrangement uses TRBV6-1 and TRBJ2-7, with D perhaps being TRBD1 or TRBD2 (5 bases each). The J call is uncertain, as TRBJ2-4 better fits the DNA end. Germline V lookup: CDR1 MNHNS, CDR2 SASEGT. CDR3 length: 15 residues. CDR3 region: CASSERGLARNIQYF. The DNA for the CDR3 is TGTGCCAGCAGTGAAAGGGGTTTAGCGAGAAACATTCAGTACTTC.

Only a few counts were recorded for this clonotype. The genes are TRBV4-3 and TRBJ2-5; D possibly corresponds to TRBD1 (6 bases). Between the trimmed V and J ends, which lost 6 bases and 9 bases, there was a span of 11 bases. The CDR3 sequence is 11 residues long. CDR1 and CDR2 (germline): LGHNA, YSLEER. The CDR3, as DNA: TGCGCCAGCAGGCGAGGGGGTGCCCAGTACTTC. This gives the protein CASRRGGAQYF.

On this clonotype itself: Its ends do not fully match the called genes, so a read error is possible. The rearrangement joins TRBV3-1 to TRBJ1-4; D gene ambiguous. CDR1 and CDR2 from the germline V gene are LGHDT and YNNKEL (reference sequence). The length of the CDR3 is 16 residues. CDR3 coding DNA: TGCGCCAGCAGCCAAGATTTTGGACGGACTAATGAAAAACTGTTTTTT. Translation: CASSQDFGRTNEKLFF.

The rearrangement uses TRBV6-5 and TRBJ1-2, with a possible D match to TRBD1 (5 bases). The CDR3 is 17 residues long. V was cut by 6 bases and J by 5 bases, with 25 bases left in between. Germline V CDR1 and CDR2: MNHEY, SVGAGI. DNA for the CDR3: TGTGCCAGCAGATTAGACAGCCAACCGTGGGTCTGGTATGGCTACACCTTC. Protein sequence: CASRLDSQPWVWYGYTF.

The V gene is TRBV5-8, the J gene TRBJ1-2; a possible D gene is TRBD1 (5 bases). CDR1 and CDR2 (germline): SGHTS, YDEGEE. The V gene lost 7 bases and the J gene lost 10 bases, with 29 bases spanning the gap. CDR3 length: 16 amino acids. The CDR3 region has the DNA TGTGCCAGCCACCTGATTGGGCAGGCGAACCTCAGGGACTACACCTTC. Encoded protein: CASHLIGQANLRDYTF.

This clonotype was counted a few times. The rearrangement uses TRBV6-5 and TRBJ2-3; D is undetermined. Germline V gene data show CDR1 as MNHEY and CDR2 as SVGAGI. This CDR3 has 15 amino acids. Trimming stripped 2 bases from V and 2 bases from J, with 11 bases between. CDR3 loop: CASSYTLVATDTQYF. The CDR3, as DNA: TGTGCCAGCAGTTACACGCTCGTAGCCACAGATACGCAGTATTTT.

With regard to this clonotype: At one boundary the junction diverges from the germline segment, which might be a read error. The chain couples TRBV28 to TRBJ2-1; 11 bases map to TRBD2. CDR1 MDHEN and CDR2 SYDVKM come from the germline V gene. CDR3 length equals 16 residues. The CDR3 protein is CDSSYPSGGHYNEQFF. CDR3 sequence (DNA): TGTGACAGCAGTTATCCTAGCGGGGGGCATTACAATGAGCAGTTCTTC.

This clonotype has only one observation. This chain links TRBV12-3 or TRBV12-4 with TRBJ2-5; the match to TRBD2 covers 13 bases. The CDR3 runs 18 residues. V lost 5 bases and J lost 3; bases outside the gene matches: 12. The CDR3 is CASSDPKTSGGLKETQYF. The CDR3 nucleotides read TGTGCCAGCAGTGATCCAAAGACTAGCGGGGGGTTAAAAGAGACCCAGTACTTC.

The rearrangement uses TRBV6-2 or TRBV6-3 and TRBJ2-6; no clear D. Trimming pared 0 bases from V and 0 bases from J, leaving 9 bases between. Germline-derived CDR1 and CDR2 are MNHEY and SVGEGT. This CDR3 region has 17 residues. This chain's CDR3 is CASSYSGTSSGANVLTF. CDR3 nucleotides: TGTGCCAGCAGTTACTCGGGAACGTCCTCTGGGGCCAACGTCCTGACTTTC.

V is TRBV5-1 and J is TRBJ2-7; 7 bases agree with TRBD1. The CDR3 spans 15 residues. V gave up 3 bases and J gave up 3 bases; unmatched junction bases: 9. Germline lookup yields CDR1 SGHRS and CDR2 YFSETQ. In DNA, the CDR3 is TGCGCCAGCAGCTCACCGACAGGGTTGGACTACGAGCAGTACTTC. Its translation is CASSSPTGLDYEQYF.

This chain links TRBV5-6 with TRBJ2-7; D is unclear. This CDR3 comprises 16 residues. Germline CDR1 reads SGHDT; CDR2 reads YYEEEE. Trimming stripped 3 bases from V and 0 bases from J, with 16 bases between. CDR3 sequence: CASSSETELSSYEQYF. CDR3 DNA sequence: TGTGCCAGCAGCTCTGAGACGGAGTTAAGCTCCTACGAGCAGTACTTC.

J is TRBJ1-1 and V is TRBV14, with 12 bases fitting TRBD1. Trimming at V came to 4 bases and at J to 5 bases, leaving 11 bases not matched to a gene. CDR1 and CDR2 from the germline V gene are SGHDN and FVKESK. The CDR3 extends over 17 amino acids. The CDR3 here is CASSPVPGQGATTEAFF. CDR3 DNA sequence: TGTGCCAGCAGCCCGGTCCCGGGACAGGGGGCGACAACTGAAGCTTTCTTT.

Remarks on this clonotype: One end of the junction fails to match germline, which may point to a read error. The J gene is TRBJ2-5, the V gene TRBV18; D might be TRBD2 (6 bases). The CDR3 consists of 16 residues. CDR1 and CDR2 from the germline V gene are KGHSH and LQKENI. CDR3 sequence: CANSPNTGLTRETQYF. For the CDR3, the DNA is TGTGCCAACTCACCAAACACGGGACTCACGCGAGAGACCCAGTACTTC.

V gene TRBV7-2 combines with J gene TRBJ2-1; D is unclear. Germline CDR1 and CDR2: SGHTA and FQGNSA. V dropped 6 bases and J dropped 6 bases, with 9 bases sitting between them. This CDR3 spans 12 amino acids. This chain's CDR3 is CASSNPGNEQFF. CDR3 in DNA: TGTGCCAGCAGTAACCCAGGCAATGAGCAGTTCTTC.

This clonotype was detected only a few times. This rearrangement joins TRBV20-1 to TRBJ2-1; 9 nucleotides match TRBD1. CDR3 length equals 15 residues. Looked up from germline, CDR1 is DFQATT and CDR2 is SNEGSKA (reference sequence). With V trimmed by 5 bases and J by 2 bases, 7 bases remained unmatched. The CDR3 protein is CSAGGQGGTYNEQFF. The CDR3 DNA reads TGCAGTGCTGGGGGACAGGGAGGGACCTACAATGAGCAGTTCTTC.

The chain uses TRBV7-3 and TRBJ2-1; D is perhaps TRBD2 (5 bases). The CDR3 is 15 residues long. In germline, CDR1 is SGHTA, CDR2 FQGTGA. Trimming left V 6 bases short and J 5 bases short, with 17 bases between. The CDR3 loop reads CASSPKRFPDNEQFF. The CDR3 DNA follows: TGTGCCAGCAGTCCCAAGCGGTTCCCTGACAATGAGCAGTTCTTC.

The V gene is TRBV20-1, the J gene TRBJ1-5, with 10 bases lining up with TRBD1. CDR3 length: 16 amino acids. Germline CDR1 and CDR2: DFQATT and SNEGSKA (reference sequence). Trimming removed 2 bases from V and 3 bases from J; junction bases left unmatched: 7. In DNA form, the CDR3 reads TGCAGTGCTAGACGGGCGGGGACAGGGGACAATCAGCCCCAGCATTTT. It translates to CSARRAGTGDNQPQHF.

The rearrangement joins TRBV10-3 to TRBJ2-3; 10 bases are a match to TRBD2. Germline lookup yields CDR1 ENHRY and CDR2 SYGVKD. The junction had 5 bases not matched to a gene; V was cut back by 3 bases and J by 2 bases. The CDR3 has 16 residues. CDR3: CAISELAGSPTDTQYF. CDR3 coding DNA: TGTGCCATCAGTGAACTAGCGGGGTCCCCCACAGATACGCAGTATTTT.

V usage is TRBV7-2 and J usage is TRBJ2-1; 12 positions agree with TRBD2. The CDR3 length is 17 residues. The J segment lost 5 bases and the V segment lost 2 bases, leaving 7 bases of the junction unmatched. Germline CDR1 is SGHTA and CDR2 is FQGNSA. The CDR3, as DNA: TGTGCCAGCAGCTTAAGTCTAGCGGGGGGGCCCCACAATGAGCAGTTCTTC. Protein product: CASSLSLAGGPHNEQFF.

This clonotype was counted ten times or more. The V and J genes are TRBV27 and TRBJ2-7; no clear D. Germline-derived CDR1 and CDR2 are MNHEY and SMNVEV (reference sequence). Trimming left V 7 bases short and J 2 bases short, with 6 bases between. CDR3 length equals 11 residues. The CDR3 sequence is CASMGTYEQYF. The CDR3 bases are TGTGCCAGCATGGGGACCTACGAGCAGTACTTC.

V and J are TRBV20-1 and TRBJ2-1; tentatively, D is TRBD2 (7 bases). Germline CDR1 DFQATT, CDR2 SNEGSKA (reference sequence). The CDR3 runs to 16 residues. V was pared by 0 bases and J by 3 bases, with 15 bases between. The CDR3: CSARDLGGQNYNEQFF. CDR3 sequence (DNA): TGCAGTGCTAGAGATCTCGGGGGGCAGAACTACAATGAGCAGTTCTTC.

The gene calls are TRBV7-2 and TRBJ1-1; TRBD1 aligns across 7 bases. Per the germline V gene, CDR1 is SGHTA and CDR2 is FQGNSA. The V gene end was trimmed by 5 bases and the J gene end by 10 bases; junction bases not matched to a gene: 4. CDR3 length: 11 residues. CDR3 in DNA: TGTGCCAGCAGCCCTACAGGGGTAGCTTTCTTT. Its protein product is CASSPTGVAFF. Full variable domain (rest looked up from reference TRBV7-2 and TRBJ1-1): GAGVSQSPSNKVTEKGKDVELRCDPISGHTALYWYRQSLGQGLEFLIYFQGNSAPDKSGLPSDRFSAERTGGSVSTLTIQRTQQEDSAVYLCASSPTGVAFFGQGTRLTVV.